This T cell receptor beta chain was obtained from a study of T cell repertoires in cytomegalovirus infection. For the study at large: Shared public TCR beta signatures pointed to both CMV infection and a matching HLA type.

The sample holds many counts of this clonotype. MiXCR, applied by TCRdb to the reads, yields one record per CDR3 protein. The sample records around 440,000 distinct CDR3 sequences, around 10% being singletons. The V end was cut by 6 bases, the J end by 3 bases, with 8 bases between. Looked up from germline, CDR1 is MNHNS and CDR2 is SASEGT. This CDR3 comprises 12 residues. The genes are TRBV6-1 and TRBJ1-1; unclear D gene. This TCR was recovered from a human donor in good health (CMV status not recorded). Some clones in this sample may be carry-over from other donors' samples. Sequencing input: PBMCs. The chain's CDR3 is CASRFGDTEAFF. CDR3 DNA sequence: TGTGCCAGCAGATTTGGGGACACTGAAGCTTTCTTT.